What follows is one T cell receptor beta chain and its context. What it recognizes is unknown. CDR3 length: 16 residues. CDR1 SGHTA and CDR2 FQGTGA come from the germline V gene. The V gene end was trimmed by 5 bases and the J gene end by 1 base; junction bases not matched to a gene: 8. Staining for CD45RO/CCR7/CD25/CD127/CD95/CD27 allowed sorting of CD4+ naive, central memory, regulatory and stem cell-like memory cells. These data are taken from a study of beta chain features in type 1 diabetes. Study results and limitations: Among patients with Type 1 diabetes, TCRB CDR3s were moderately but significantly shorter in every one of the four CD4+ subsets.

As every portion of the isolated RNA was reverse transcribed, the sequencing read expressed TCRB transcripts. Produced via immunoSEQ multiplex PCR; TCRdb's table is partial and in-frame only. The sample holds about 47,000 clones, around 45% seen once. What was sequenced was stem cell memory CD4+ T cells from blood. The clonotype originates from a man aged 25-45 years with type 1 diabetes. J is TRBJ2-3 and V is TRBV7-3; 8 bases are shared with TRBD2. CDR3 in DNA: TGTGCCAGCAGCCCCGCCTTAGCGGGACGCACAGATACGCAGTATTTT. As protein: CASSPALAGRTDTQYF.